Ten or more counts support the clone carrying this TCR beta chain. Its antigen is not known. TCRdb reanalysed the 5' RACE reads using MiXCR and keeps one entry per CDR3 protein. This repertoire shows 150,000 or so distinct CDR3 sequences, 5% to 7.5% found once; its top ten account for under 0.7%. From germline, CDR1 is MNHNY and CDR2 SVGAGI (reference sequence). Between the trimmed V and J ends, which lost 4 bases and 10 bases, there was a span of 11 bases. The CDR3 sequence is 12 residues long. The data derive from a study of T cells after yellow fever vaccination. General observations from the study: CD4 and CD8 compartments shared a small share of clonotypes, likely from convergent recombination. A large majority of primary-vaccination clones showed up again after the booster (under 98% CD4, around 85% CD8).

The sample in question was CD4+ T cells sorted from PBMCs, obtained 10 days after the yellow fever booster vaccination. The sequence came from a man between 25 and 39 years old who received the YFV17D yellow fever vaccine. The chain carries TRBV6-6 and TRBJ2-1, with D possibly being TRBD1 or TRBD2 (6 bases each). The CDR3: CASSWGAREQFF. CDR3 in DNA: TGTGCCAGCAGTTGGGGGGCCCGCGAGCAGTTCTTC.